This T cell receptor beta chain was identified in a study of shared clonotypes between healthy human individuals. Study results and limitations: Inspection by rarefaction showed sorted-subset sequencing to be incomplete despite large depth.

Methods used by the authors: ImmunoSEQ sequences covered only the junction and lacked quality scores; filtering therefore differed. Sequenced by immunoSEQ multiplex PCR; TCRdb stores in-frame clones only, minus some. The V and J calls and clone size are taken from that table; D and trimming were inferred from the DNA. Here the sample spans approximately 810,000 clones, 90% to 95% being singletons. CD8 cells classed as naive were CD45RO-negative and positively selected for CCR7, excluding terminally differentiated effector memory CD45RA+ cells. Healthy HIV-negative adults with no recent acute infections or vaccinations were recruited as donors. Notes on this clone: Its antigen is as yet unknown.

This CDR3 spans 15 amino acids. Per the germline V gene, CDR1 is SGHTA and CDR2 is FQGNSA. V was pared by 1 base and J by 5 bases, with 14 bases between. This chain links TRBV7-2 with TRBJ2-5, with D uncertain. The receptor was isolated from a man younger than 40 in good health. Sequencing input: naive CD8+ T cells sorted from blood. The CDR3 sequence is CASSLEWSPWETQYF. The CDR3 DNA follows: TGTGCCAGCAGCTTAGAATGGTCGCCGTGGGAGACCCAGTACTTC.